The next 24 T cell receptor beta chains were all read from a single sample in a study of T-cell memory formation after mild COVID-19. TCRdb analysed the 5' RACE reads with MiXCR anew, one entry per CDR3 protein. This repertoire shows 250,000 to 350,000 distinct CDR3 sequences, approximately 20% found once; its top ten account for about 21%. Sequencing was done on a sample of PBMCs or a T cell subset sorted from them (not recorded which). All receptors come from a man between 18 and 29 years old who had mild COVID-19 (a few samples of this study predate the infection). Cell type and time point are not known.

This chain uses TRBV5-1 with TRBJ2-7, with D perhaps matching TRBD1 or TRBD2 (5 bases each). The CDR3 runs to 14 residues. V was pared by 7 bases and J by 0 bases, with 14 bases between. Germline V gene sequence: CDR1 SGHRS, CDR2 YFSETQ. CDR3 region: CASGRDGTSYEQYF. The CDR3 DNA follows: TGCGCCAGCGGCCGGGACGGGACCTCCTACGAGCAGTACTTC.

This clonotype was observed a handful of times. This chain uses TRBV6-6 with TRBJ1-1, with 9 bases that match TRBD1. The V gene's germline CDR1 is MNHNY and CDR2 SVGAGI (reference sequence). This CDR3 contains 15 residues. Trimming at V came to 9 bases and at J to 5 bases, leaving 13 bases not matched to a gene. The CDR3: CASQHVPGQGTEAFF. The CDR3 DNA sequence: TGTGCCAGTCAACATGTCCCGGGACAGGGAACTGAAGCTTTCTTT.

The chain is built from TRBV5-1 and TRBJ1-6; D is unresolved. Trimming removed 5 bases at V and 7 bases at J, with 13 bases between. The germline CDR1 and CDR2 sequences are SGHRS and YFSETQ. There are 14 residues in the CDR3. Here the CDR3 reads CASRPAGFNSPLHF. In DNA form, the CDR3 reads TGCGCCAGCAGACCTGCCGGGTTCAATTCACCCCTCCACTTT.

This clonotype has ten or more counts. V usage is TRBV3-1 and J usage is TRBJ2-3; D may be TRBD2 (5 bases). V lost 2 bases and J 11 bases, leaving 20 bases between the germline ends. The CDR3 consists of 15 residues. Looked up from germline, CDR1 is LGHDT and CDR2 is YNNKEL (reference sequence). The CDR3 reads CASSQLVRGGRRQYF. CDR3 sequence (DNA): TGTGCCAGCAGCCAACTAGTACGTGGAGGACGAAGGCAGTATTTT.

The J gene is TRBJ1-2, the V gene TRBV7-2; no reliable D call. The CDR3 contains 12 residues. Looked up from germline, CDR1 is SGHTA and CDR2 is FQGNSA. Trimming left V 5 bases short and J 7 bases short, with 11 bases between. CDR3 in DNA: TGTGCCAGCAGCATTAGTGGCTCTGGCTACACCTTC. Protein product: CASSISGSGYTF. The variable domain in full, completed from reference TRBV7-2 and TRBJ1-2, reads GAGVSQSPSNKVTEKGKDVELRCDPISGHTALYWYRQSLGQGLEFLIYFQGNSAPDKSGLPSDRFSAERTGGSVSTLTIQRTQQEDSAVYLCASSISGSGYTFGSGTRLTVV.

The chain is built from TRBV7-9 and TRBJ1-4; a possible D gene is TRBD1 (5 bases). CDR3 length: 18 residues. V dropped 5 bases and J dropped 6 bases, with 25 bases sitting between them. Germline CDR1 reads SEHNR; CDR2 reads FQNEAQ (reference sequence). CDR3: CASSTTLRSGAIHEKLFF. DNA of the CDR3: TGTGCCAGCAGCACCACCCTTCGGTCCGGGGCGATTCATGAAAAACTGTTTTTT. Complete variable domain (other parts from reference TRBV7-9 and TRBJ1-4): DTGVSQNPRHKITKRGQNVTFRCDPISEHNRLYWYRQTLGQGPEFLTYFQNEAQLEKSRLLSDRFSAERPKGSFSTLEIQRTEQGDSAMYLCASSTTLRSGAIHEKLFFGSGTQLSVL.

This clonotype has more than one count but fewer than ten. The chain has TRBV20-1 and TRBJ2-5; no definite D call. The CDR3 has 14 residues. The germline gives CDR1 DFQATT, CDR2 SNEGSKA (reference sequence). Between the trimmed V and J ends, which lost 3 bases and 0 bases, there was a span of 11 bases. CDR3 DNA: TGCAGTGCTAGTCCCGAACAGAACCAAGAGACCCAGTACTTC. Translation gives CSASPEQNQETQYF.

This clonotype showed up just a few times. The chain employs TRBV5-1 and TRBJ1-1; D is unclear. CDR3 size: 15 residues. Trimming took off 4 bases at V and 1 base at J, with 14 bases between the two ends. Per the germline V gene, CDR1 is SGHRS and CDR2 is YFSETQ. CDR3 bases: TGCGCCAGCAGCGCCGGCGGTGGGGAGAACACTGAAGCTTTCTTT. This translates into CASSAGGGENTEAFF.

The chain combines TRBV6-5 with TRBJ1-6, with D possibly TRBD1 on 5 matching bases. The V end was cut by 2 bases, the J end by 9 bases, with 11 bases between. This CDR3 is built from 14 residues. Germline V gene lookup returns CDR1 MNHEY and CDR2 SVGAGI. The CDR3, as DNA: TGTGCCAGCAGTTACGGGGGTTCTGTTTCACCCCTCCACTTT. Translation: CASSYGGSVSPLHF.

The table lists this clonotype with a few counts. V and J are TRBV10-3 and TRBJ2-5; D is possibly TRBD1 (6 bases). Trimming removed 4 bases at V and 2 bases at J, with 8 bases between. The CDR3 length is 13 residues. Germline V gene sequence: CDR1 ENHRY, CDR2 SYGVKD. The CDR3 region is CAISGQEQETQYF. CDR3 in DNA: TGTGCCATCAGTGGACAGGAGCAAGAGACCCAGTACTTC.

In this sample, this clonotype turned up a few times. V is TRBV7-6 and J is TRBJ2-7; TRBD1 matches 7 bases. V shed 4 bases and J 0 bases; nucleotides not matched to a gene: 3. CDR1 and CDR2 from the germline V gene are SGHVS and FNYEAQ. The length of the CDR3 is 14 residues. CDR3 sequence reads: CASSSAGGSYEQYF. The CDR3 DNA reads TGTGCCAGCAGCTCCGCAGGGGGCTCCTACGAGCAGTACTTC. Supplemented by reference TRBV7-6 and TRBJ2-7, the full variable domain reads GAGVSQSPRYKVTKRGQDVALRCDPISGHVSLYWYRQALGQGPEFLTYFNYEAQQDKSGLPNDRFSAERPEGSISTLTIQRTEQRDSAMYRCASSSAGGSYEQYFGPGTRLTVT.

This clonotype was counted a few times. A much larger clone lies a single base off, so this may be a read error. This sequence joins TRBV12-3 or TRBV12-4 and TRBJ2-3; TRBD1 matches 11 bases. Germline trimming cut 4 bases from V and 4 bases from J; bases unmatched to any gene: 1. CDR3 length equals 14 residues. Here the CDR3 DNA reads TGTGCCAGCAGTTCGGGACAGGGGGCAGATACGCAGTATTTT. Protein: CASSSGQGADTQYF.

The V and J genes are TRBV19 and TRBJ2-7; 7 nucleotides agree with TRBD1. Looked up from germline, CDR1 is LNHDA and CDR2 is SQIVND (reference sequence). CDR3 length: 14 residues. The ends lost 7 bases at V and 6 bases at J; junction bases unmatched: 12. Written as DNA, the CDR3 is TGTGCCAGTAATAGGTCGAGGACAGGTGGCGAGCAGTACGTC. Amino acid sequence: CASNRSRTGGEQYV.

The chain couples TRBV5-1 to TRBJ1-1; possibly TRBD1 for D (6 bases). Trimming cost V 6 bases and J 0 bases, with 12 bases left between them. Germline V gene sequence: CDR1 SGHRS, CDR2 YFSETQ. CDR3 length equals 14 residues. The CDR3 reads CASNTGNLNTEAFF. CDR3 DNA: TGCGCCAGCAACACAGGGAATCTGAACACTGAAGCTTTCTTT.

This clonotype was picked up one time. The CDR3, as DNA: TGTGCCAGCACGCACACCGGGACCACAGATACGCAGTATTTT. This gives the protein CASTHTGTTDTQYF. V is TRBV6-6 and J is TRBJ2-3; tentatively, D is TRBD1 or TRBD2 (5 bases each). CDR1 and CDR2 from the germline V gene are MNHNY and SVGAGI (reference sequence). The CDR3 runs 14 residues. V gave up 7 bases and J gave up 2 bases, with 13 bases separating them.

This rearrangement joins TRBV5-1 to TRBJ1-3, with a possible D match to TRBD1 (5 bases). CDR1 is SGHRS and CDR2 is YFSETQ in the germline V gene. There are 14 residues in the CDR3. The V end was cut by 4 bases, the J end by 4 bases, with 12 bases between. The CDR3 DNA sequence: TGCGCCAGCAGCCCAGGACAACCCGGAAACACCATATATTTT. Its translation is CASSPGQPGNTIYF.

This clonotype was seen a handful of times. This rearrangement joins TRBV5-1 to TRBJ2-5; 7 bases are shared with TRBD1. Germline V gene lookup returns CDR1 SGHRS and CDR2 YFSETQ. The CDR3 consists of 15 residues. Trimming at V came to 3 bases and at J to 5 bases, leaving 10 bases not matched to a gene. In nucleotides, the CDR3 is TGCGCCAGCAGCTCCCAAAGACAGGGTCCGGAGACCCAGTACTTC. Translating it yields CASSSQRQGPETQYF.

This clonotype was detected only once. This sequence joins TRBV5-1 and TRBJ2-3, with 7 bases fitting TRBD2. The V gene end was trimmed by 0 bases and the J gene end by 4 bases; junction bases not matched to a gene: 5. Germline V gene data show CDR1 as SGHRS and CDR2 as YFSETQ. This CDR3 is built from 15 residues. CDR3 in amino acids: CASSLAWTRADTQYF. Here the CDR3 DNA reads TGCGCCAGCAGCTTGGCCTGGACTAGGGCAGATACGCAGTATTTT.

In its sample, this clonotype was seen once. The chain joins TRBV2 to TRBJ1-3, with unresolved D. The CDR3 extends over 14 amino acids. Germline assignment: CDR1 SNHLY and CDR2 FYNNEI. V was pared by 7 bases and J by 2 bases, with 12 bases between. The CDR3 sequence: CASTLMAAGNTIYF. The CDR3 coding sequence is TGTGCCAGCACTCTTATGGCCGCTGGAAACACCATATATTTT. Based on the CDR3 plus reference TRBV2 and TRBJ1-3, the full variable domain is EPEVTQTPSHQVTQMGQEVILRCVPISNHLYFYWYRQILGQKVEFLVSFYNNEISEKSEIFDDQFSVERPDGSNFTLKIRSTKLEDSAMYFCASTLMAAGNTIYFGEGSWLTVV.

This clonotype came up a few times. The genes are TRBV5-5 and TRBJ1-2; TRBD1 might be the D (5 bases). The V end lost 0 bases, the J end lost 3 bases, and 12 bases lay between the germline ends. The CDR3 has 15 residues. Per germline, CDR1 SGHKS and CDR2 YYEKEE (reference sequence). CDR3 protein: CASSLVAGDDYGYTF. The CDR3 nucleotides are TGTGCCAGCAGCTTGGTAGCCGGGGACGACTATGGCTACACCTTC.

The chain links TRBV12-3 or TRBV12-4 to TRBJ1-5; D is undetermined. The ends were cut back, 6 bases at V and 9 bases at J, with 21 bases in the middle. The CDR3 runs 15 residues. As DNA, the CDR3 is TGTGCCAGCAGCCAGGCCGCCAGTGGGGAGTCGCCCCAGCATTTT. This sequence encodes CASSQAASGESPQHF.

This clonotype was picked up many times. J is TRBJ2-1 and V is TRBV3-1; D gene uncertain. The CDR3 sequence is 15 residues long. V shed 0 bases and J shed 3 bases, with 9 bases lying between them. CDR1 is LGHDT, CDR2 YNNKEL, per germline (reference sequence). The CDR3 loop reads CASSQDSPVYNEQFF. For the CDR3, the DNA is TGTGCCAGCAGCCAAGATTCCCCAGTCTACAATGAGCAGTTCTTC.

This clonotype was counted a few times. The chain has TRBV5-1 and TRBJ2-7; 9 bases fit TRBD1. Losses at the gene ends were 5 bases for V and 12 bases for J; bases not matched to a gene: 9. The CDR3 extends over 12 amino acids. Germline V gene data show CDR1 as SGHRS and CDR2 as YFSETQ. The CDR3 nucleotides read TGCGCCAGCAGAACAGGGGGCGGCACTCGGTACGTC. This sequence encodes CASRTGGGTRYV.

This sequence joins TRBV7-2 and TRBJ2-7; possible D gene TRBD2, 5 bases. Germline V CDR1 and CDR2: SGHTA, FQGNSA. Trimming stripped 1 base from V and 4 bases from J, with 14 bases between. This CDR3 has 15 residues. CDR3 amino acids: CASSLGGASTYEQYF. CDR3 nucleotide sequence: TGTGCCAGCAGCTTAGGGGGAGCATCTACATACGAGCAGTACTTC.